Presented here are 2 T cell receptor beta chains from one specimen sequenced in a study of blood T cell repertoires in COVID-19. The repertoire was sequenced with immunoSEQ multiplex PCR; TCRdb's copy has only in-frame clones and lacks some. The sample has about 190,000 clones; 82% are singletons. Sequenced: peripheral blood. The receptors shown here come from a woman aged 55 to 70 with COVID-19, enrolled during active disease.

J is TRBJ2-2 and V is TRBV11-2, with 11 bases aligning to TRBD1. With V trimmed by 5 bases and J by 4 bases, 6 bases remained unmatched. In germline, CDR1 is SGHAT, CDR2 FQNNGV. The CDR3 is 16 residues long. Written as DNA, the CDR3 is TGTGCCAGCAGCAAGGGACAGGGGGGTGTCACCGGGGAGCTGTTTTTT. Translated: CASSKGQGGVTGELFF.

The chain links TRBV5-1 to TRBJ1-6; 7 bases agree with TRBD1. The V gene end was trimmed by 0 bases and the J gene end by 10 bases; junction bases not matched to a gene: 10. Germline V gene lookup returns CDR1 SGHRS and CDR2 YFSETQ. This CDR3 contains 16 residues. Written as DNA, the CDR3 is TGCGCCAGCAGCTTGGGACAGGGAGGTCCAAACTCACCCCTCCACTTT. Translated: CASSLGQGGPNSPLHF.